These T cell receptor beta chains were read from a single sample in a study of T cells in localized non-small cell lung cancer. TCRdb keeps only in-frame clones here, not all; method: immunoSEQ multiplex PCR. The sample yields about 31,000 clones, around 90% seen once. This specimen was peripheral blood mononuclear cells, taken before any cancer treatment. These receptors were obtained from a woman aged 40 to 75 with stage III lung adenocarcinoma. Each CDR3 is given with its conserved first and last residue. The D gene is left open where the match is weak. Some rows have no size entry. The others give once, few or many, or a class for an expanded clone.

TRBJ1-3 NA NA TRBV5-1 CASSLGPGSSGNTIYF TGCGCCAGCAGCTTGGGTCCAGGGAGCTCTGGAAACACCATATATTTT
TRBJ1-1 NA NA TRBV7-2 CASSSRGNTEAFF TGTGCCAGCAGCTCCCGAGGCAACACTGAAGCTTTCTTT
TRBJ2-1 TRBD2 few TRBV2 CASSDGASGRRNEQFF TGTGCCAGCAGTGATGGGGCTAGCGGGCGACGAAATGAGCAGTTCTTC
TRBJ1-6 TRBD1 NA TRBV30 CAWTPGLRDSGVSPLHF TGTGCCTGGACGCCGGGCCTCCGGGACAGCGGGGTTTCACCCCTCCACTTT
TRBJ1-5 TRBD1 NA TRBV29-1 CSAGDREGQPQHF TGCAGCGCCGGGGACAGGGAAGGTCAGCCCCAGCATTTT
TRBJ2-1 TRBD2 NA TRBV19 CASARLLGGTYNEQFF TGTGCCAGTGCCCGACTATTGGGGGGGACGTACAATGAGCAGTTCTTC
TRBJ1-4 NA NA TRBV4-2 CASSRAGSINEKLFF TGTGCCAGCAGCCGGGCCGGATCGATAAATGAAAAACTGTTTTTT
TRBJ2-3 TRBD1 NA TRBV5-1 CASSSGQNTDTQYF TGCGCCAGCAGCTCGGGACAGAACACAGATACGCAGTATTTT
TRBJ2-7 TRBD2 NA TRBV27 CASSLRGGVYYEQYF TGTGCCAGCAGCCTTCGTGGGGGGGTATACTACGAGCAGTACTTC
TRBJ2-3 TRBD2 NA TRBV28 CASSLSSGGIKQYF TGTGCCAGCAGTTTATCTAGCGGAGGTATAAAGCAGTATTTT